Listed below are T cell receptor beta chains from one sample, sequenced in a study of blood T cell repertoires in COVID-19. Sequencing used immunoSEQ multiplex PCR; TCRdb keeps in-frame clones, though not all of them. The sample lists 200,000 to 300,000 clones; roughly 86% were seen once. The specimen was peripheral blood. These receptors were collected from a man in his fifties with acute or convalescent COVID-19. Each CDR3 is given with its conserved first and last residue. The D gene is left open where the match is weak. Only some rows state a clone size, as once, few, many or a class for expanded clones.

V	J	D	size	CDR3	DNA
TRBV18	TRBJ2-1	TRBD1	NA	CASSPTQIGTGVANEQFF	TGTGCCAGCTCACCTACACAAATTGGGACAGGGGTTGCCAATGAGCAGTTCTTC
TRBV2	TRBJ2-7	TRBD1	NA	CAGSSGGVNEQYF	TGTGCCGGCTCTTCAGGGGGCGTGAACGAGCAGTACTTC
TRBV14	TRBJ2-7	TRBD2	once	CASSPLGTSASYEQYF	TGTGCCAGCAGCCCCCTTGGGACTAGCGCCTCCTACGAGCAGTACTTC
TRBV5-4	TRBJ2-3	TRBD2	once	CASREGLAGGPTDTQYF	TGTGCCAGCAGGGAGGGACTAGCGGGAGGGCCTACAGATACGCAGTATTTT
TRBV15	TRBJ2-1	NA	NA	CATSSSGGGQFF	TGTGCCACCAGCTCTTCGGGGGGCGGGCAGTTCTTC
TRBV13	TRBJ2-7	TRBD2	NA	CASRILAGGLYEQYF	TGTGCCAGCAGGATACTAGCGGGAGGTCTATACGAGCAGTACTTC
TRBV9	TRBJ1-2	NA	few	CASSVEAGYSYTF	TGTGCCAGCAGCGTAGAGGCAGGGTATAGCTACACCTTC
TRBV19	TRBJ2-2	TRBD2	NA	CASSRLAGDVGELFF	TGTGCCAGTAGTAGACTAGCGGGAGATGTCGGGGAGCTGTTTTTT
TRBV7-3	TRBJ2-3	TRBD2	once	CASSPTGGGLADTQYF	TGTGCCAGCAGCCCCACTGGCGGGGGGTTGGCAGATACGCAGTATTTT
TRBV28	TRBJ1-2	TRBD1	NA	CASRVGQVSGYTF	TGTGCCAGCAGAGTAGGACAGGTTAGCGGCTACACCTTC
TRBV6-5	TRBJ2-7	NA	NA	CASSPGEGHEQYF	TGTGCCAGCAGCCCCGGGGAAGGACACGAGCAGTACTTC
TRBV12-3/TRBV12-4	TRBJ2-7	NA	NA	CASSALVEQYF	TGTGCCAGCAGTGCCTTAGTCGAGCAGTACTTC
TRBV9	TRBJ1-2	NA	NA	CASSLQPRGSGYTF	TGTGCCAGCAGCCTGCAGCCTAGGGGGAGTGGCTACACCTTC
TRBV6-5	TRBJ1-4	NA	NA	CASASGEGDEKLFF	TGTGCCAGCGCGTCCGGGGAGGGGGATGAAAAACTGTTTTTT